This TCR beta chain was sequenced for a study of regulatory T cells in long-lasting Graves disease. CDR3-region Arm-PCR and iRepertoire HTBI primers produced the TCR beta libraries. From the multiplex PCR reads, TCRdb called clonotypes with MiXCR, one entry per CDR3 protein. The sample records 400,000 to 500,000 distinct CDR3 sequences, less than 20% being singletons. The CDR3 is 13 amino acids. The germline V and J ends were trimmed by 6 bases and 3 bases, with 11 bases remaining between them. CDR1 MDHEN and CDR2 SYDVKM come from the germline V gene. This clonotype was counted many times. Regarding time point: newly diagnosed GD, antithyroid drugs for less than 3 months. PBMC RNA was the source of the TCR library. This sample was also put to use in a study of T cells in Graves' hyperthyroidism and ophthalmopathy.

V gene TRBV28 combines with J gene TRBJ1-2, with D tentatively TRBD1 (5 bases). The sample consisted of peripheral blood mononuclear cells (PBMCs), taken at new diagnosis, from a patient treated with antithyroid drugs. The receptor was derived from a woman aged 18-30 years with Graves disease. The DNA for the CDR3 is TGTGCCAGCAGAACCGGGACTGACTATGGCTACACCTTC. The encoded protein is CASRTGTDYGYTF.